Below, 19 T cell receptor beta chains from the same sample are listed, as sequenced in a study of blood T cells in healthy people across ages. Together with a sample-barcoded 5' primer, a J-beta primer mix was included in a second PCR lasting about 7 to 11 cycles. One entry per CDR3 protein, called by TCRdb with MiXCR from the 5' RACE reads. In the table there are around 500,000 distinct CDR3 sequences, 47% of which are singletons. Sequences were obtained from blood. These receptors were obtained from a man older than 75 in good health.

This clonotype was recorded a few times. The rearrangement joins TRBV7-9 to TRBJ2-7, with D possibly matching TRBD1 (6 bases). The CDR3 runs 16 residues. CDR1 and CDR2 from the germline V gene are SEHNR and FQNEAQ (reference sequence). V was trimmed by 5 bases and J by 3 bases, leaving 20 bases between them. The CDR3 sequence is CASSPHRASPRYEQYF. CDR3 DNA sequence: TGTGCCAGCAGCCCTCACAGGGCTAGCCCGCGCTACGAGCAGTACTTC.

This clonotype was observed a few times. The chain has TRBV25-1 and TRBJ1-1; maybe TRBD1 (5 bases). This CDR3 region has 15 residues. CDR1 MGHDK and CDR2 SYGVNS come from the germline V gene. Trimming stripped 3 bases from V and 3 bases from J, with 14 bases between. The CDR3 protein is CASSEGDRSDTEAFF. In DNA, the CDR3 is TGTGCCAGCAGTGAGGGGGATCGGTCCGACACTGAAGCTTTCTTT. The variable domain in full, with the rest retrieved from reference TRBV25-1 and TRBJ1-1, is EADIYQTPRYLVIGTGKKITLECSQTMGHDKMYWYQQDPGMELHLIHYSYGVNSTEKGDLSSESTVSRIRTEHFPLTLESARPSHTSQYLCASSEGDRSDTEAFFGQGTRLTVV.

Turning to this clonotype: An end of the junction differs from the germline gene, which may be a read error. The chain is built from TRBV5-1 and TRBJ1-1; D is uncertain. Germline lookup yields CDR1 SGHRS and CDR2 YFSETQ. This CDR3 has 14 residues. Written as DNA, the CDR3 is TGCGCCAGCCGCTTGGCCCCCGTTGGTACTGAAGCTTTCTTT. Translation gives CASRLAPVGTEAFF.

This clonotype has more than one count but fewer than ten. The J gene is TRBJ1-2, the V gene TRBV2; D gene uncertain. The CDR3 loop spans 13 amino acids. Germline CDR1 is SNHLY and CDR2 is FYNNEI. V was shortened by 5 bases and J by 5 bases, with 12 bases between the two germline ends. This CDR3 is CASSNPGLYGYTF. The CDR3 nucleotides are TGTGCCAGCAGTAACCCGGGCCTGTATGGCTACACCTTC.

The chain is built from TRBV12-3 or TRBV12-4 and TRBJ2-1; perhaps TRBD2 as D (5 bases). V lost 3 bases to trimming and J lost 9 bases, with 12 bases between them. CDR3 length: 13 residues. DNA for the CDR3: TGTGCCAGCAGTTTGGGTAGCGTCCCTGAGCAGTTCTTC. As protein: CASSLGSVPEQFF.

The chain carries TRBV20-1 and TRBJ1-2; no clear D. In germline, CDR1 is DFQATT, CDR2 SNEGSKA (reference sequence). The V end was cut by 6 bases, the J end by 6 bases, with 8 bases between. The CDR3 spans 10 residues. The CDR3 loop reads CSASEDGYTF. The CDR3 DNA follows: TGCAGTGCCTCGGAGGATGGCTACACCTTC.

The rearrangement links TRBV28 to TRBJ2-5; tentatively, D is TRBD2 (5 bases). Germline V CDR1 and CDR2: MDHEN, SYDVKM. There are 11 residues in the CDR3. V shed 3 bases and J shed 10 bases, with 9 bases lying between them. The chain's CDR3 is CASSFRRIQYF. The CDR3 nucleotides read TGTGCCAGCAGTTTTAGGAGGATCCAGTACTTC.

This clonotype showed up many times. The DNA for the CDR3 is TGTGCCAGCAGTTCCCCCGGGACTAGCGGGAGTATCGCTGAGCAGTTCTTC. Amino acid sequence: CASSSPGTSGSIAEQFF. The genes are TRBV6-6 and TRBJ2-1; 14 bases line up with TRBD2. The germline CDR1 and CDR2 sequences are MNHNY and SVGAGI (reference sequence). V lost 4 bases, J lost 9 bases, and 11 bases stayed unmatched. There are 17 residues in the CDR3.

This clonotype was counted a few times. For the CDR3, the DNA is TGTGCCAGCCGGACACCTAGCGGGGGCCCTCCCTCGCGCTCCTACGAGCAGTACTTC. This translates into CASRTPSGGPPSRSYEQYF. V gene TRBV9 combines with J gene TRBJ2-7; 10 bases align to TRBD2. Unmatched junction bases numbered 19, after V lost 7 bases and J lost 0 bases. The CDR3 loop spans 19 amino acids. The germline CDR1 and CDR2 sequences are SGDLS and YYNGEE.

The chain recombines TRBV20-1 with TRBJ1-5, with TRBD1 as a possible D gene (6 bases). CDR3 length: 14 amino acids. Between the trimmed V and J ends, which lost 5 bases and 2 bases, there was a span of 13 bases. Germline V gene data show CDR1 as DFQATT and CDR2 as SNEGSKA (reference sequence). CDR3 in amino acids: CSAYQQGGNQPQHF. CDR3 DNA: TGCAGTGCTTATCAACAGGGTGGCAATCAGCCCCAGCATTTT.

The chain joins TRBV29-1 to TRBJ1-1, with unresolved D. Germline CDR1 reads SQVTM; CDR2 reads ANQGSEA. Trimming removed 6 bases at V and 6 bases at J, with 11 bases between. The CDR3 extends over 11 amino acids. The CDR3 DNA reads TGCAGCGTAAGGGCCTCGCCTGAAGCTTTCTTT. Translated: CSVRASPEAFF. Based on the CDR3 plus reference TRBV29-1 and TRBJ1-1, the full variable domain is SAVISQKPSRDICQRGTSLTIQCQVDSQVTMMFWYRQQPGQSLTLIATANQGSEATYESGFVIDKFPISRPNLTFSTLTVSNMSPEDSSIYLCSVRASPEAFFGQGTRLTVV.

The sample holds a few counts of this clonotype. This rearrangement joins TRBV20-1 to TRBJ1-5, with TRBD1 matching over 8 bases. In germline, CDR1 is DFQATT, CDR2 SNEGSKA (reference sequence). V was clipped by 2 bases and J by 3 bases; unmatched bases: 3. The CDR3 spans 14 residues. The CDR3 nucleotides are TGCAGTGCTAGACAGGGGGCCGTCAATCAGCCCCAGCATTTT. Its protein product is CSARQGAVNQPQHF.

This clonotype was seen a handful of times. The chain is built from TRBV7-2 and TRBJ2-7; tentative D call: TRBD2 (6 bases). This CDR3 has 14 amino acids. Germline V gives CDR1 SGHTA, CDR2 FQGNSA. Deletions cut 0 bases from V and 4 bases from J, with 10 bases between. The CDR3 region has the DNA TGTGCCAGCAGCTTAGCGGGGAGGAGATACGAGCAGTACTTC. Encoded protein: CASSLAGRRYEQYF.

CDR3 sequence: CASSELVNYGYTF. CDR3 DNA sequence: TGTGCCAGCAGTGAATTAGTGAACTATGGCTACACCTTC. V gene TRBV25-1 combines with J gene TRBJ1-2, with unresolved D. The CDR3 runs 13 residues. V lost 1 base and J 2 bases, leaving 5 bases between the germline ends. Germline-derived CDR1 and CDR2 are MGHDK and SYGVNS.

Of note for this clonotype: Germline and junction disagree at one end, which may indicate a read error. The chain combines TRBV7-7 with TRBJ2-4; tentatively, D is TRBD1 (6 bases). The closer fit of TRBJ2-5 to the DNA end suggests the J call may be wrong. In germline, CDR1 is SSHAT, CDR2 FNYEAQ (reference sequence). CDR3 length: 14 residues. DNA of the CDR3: TGTGCTAGCAGCCCCCCGAACAGGGAAGAGACCCAGTACTTC. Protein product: CASSPPNREETQYF.

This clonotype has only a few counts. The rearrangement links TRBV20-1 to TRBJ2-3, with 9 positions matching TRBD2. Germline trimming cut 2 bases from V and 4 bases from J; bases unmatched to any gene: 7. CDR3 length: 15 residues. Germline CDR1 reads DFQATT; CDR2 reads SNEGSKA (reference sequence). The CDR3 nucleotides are TGCAGTGCTAGAAGGGCTAGCGGGGCCTCAGATACGCAGTATTTT. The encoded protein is CSARRASGASDTQYF.

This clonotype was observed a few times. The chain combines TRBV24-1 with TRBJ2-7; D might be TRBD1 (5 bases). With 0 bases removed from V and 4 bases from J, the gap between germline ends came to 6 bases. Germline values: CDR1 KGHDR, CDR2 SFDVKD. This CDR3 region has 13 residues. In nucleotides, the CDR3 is TGTGCCACCAGTGATTTGGACAGTTACGAGCAGTACTTC. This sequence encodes CATSDLDSYEQYF.

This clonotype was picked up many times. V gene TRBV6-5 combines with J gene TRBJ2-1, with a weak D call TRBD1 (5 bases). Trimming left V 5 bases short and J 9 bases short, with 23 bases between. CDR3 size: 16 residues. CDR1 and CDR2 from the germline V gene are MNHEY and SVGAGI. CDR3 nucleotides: TGTGCCAGCAGTCCGCTACGTGGCAGGGTGGACGGTGAGCAGTTCTTC. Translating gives CASSPLRGRVDGEQFF.

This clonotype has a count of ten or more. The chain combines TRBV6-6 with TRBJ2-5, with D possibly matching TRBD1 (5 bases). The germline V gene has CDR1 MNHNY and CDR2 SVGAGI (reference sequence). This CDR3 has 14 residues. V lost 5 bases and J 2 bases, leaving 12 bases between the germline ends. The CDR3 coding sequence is TGTGCCAGCAGTCCTCCGACAGAGCAAGAGACCCAGTACTTC. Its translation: CASSPPTEQETQYF.